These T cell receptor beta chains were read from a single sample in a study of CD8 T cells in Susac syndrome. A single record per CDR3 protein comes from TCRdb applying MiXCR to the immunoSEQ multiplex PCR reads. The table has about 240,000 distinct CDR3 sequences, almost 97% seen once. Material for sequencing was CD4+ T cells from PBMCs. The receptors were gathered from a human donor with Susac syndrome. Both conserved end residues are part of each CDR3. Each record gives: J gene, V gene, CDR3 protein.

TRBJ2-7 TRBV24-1 CATSGGGSYEQYF
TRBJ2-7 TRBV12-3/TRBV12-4 CASSTIAGGSYEQYF
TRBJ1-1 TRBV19 CASSSGRNTEAFF
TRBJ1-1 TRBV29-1 CSVDPEQSATEAFF
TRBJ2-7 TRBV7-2 CASSLVGSGNYEQYF
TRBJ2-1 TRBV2 CASSFYNEQFF
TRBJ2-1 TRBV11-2 CASSPAPITLLRGNEQFF
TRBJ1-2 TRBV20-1 CSARREGNGYTF
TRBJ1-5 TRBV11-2 CASSLQGQHNQPQHF
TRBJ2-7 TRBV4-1 CASSTPGLQSYEQYF
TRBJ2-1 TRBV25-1 CASSEVPAFSYNEQFF
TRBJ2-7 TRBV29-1 CSVEDQGRSSYEQYF
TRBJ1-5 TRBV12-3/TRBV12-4 CASSLAADQPQHF
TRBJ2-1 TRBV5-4 CASSPLAGGNEQFF
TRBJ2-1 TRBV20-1 CSARGERKINEQFF
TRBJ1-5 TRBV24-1 CAPPGGGNQPQHF
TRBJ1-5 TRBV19 CASSTPRQPQHF
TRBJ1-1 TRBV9 CASSTGAGDTEAFF
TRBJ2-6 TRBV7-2 CASSPPSPGANVLTF
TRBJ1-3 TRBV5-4 CASSSSTRSSGNTIYF
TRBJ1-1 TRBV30 CAWSVPGGNTEAFF
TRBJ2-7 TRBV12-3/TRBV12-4 CASSFMPYEQYF
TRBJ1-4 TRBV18 CASSPPAGRIEKLFF
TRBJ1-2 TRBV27 CASSPRRGYGYTF
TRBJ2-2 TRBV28 CASSEGLIGPRELFF
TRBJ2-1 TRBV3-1 CASSQRPGVPNEQFF
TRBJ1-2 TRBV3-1 CASSQAKTAFYGYTF
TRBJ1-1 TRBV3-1 CASSLQGSTEAFF
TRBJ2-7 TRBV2 CASSDGPRQYF
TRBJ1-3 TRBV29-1 CSVEGARSGNTIYF
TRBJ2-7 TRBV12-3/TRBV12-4 CASSRNPGLGFYEQYF
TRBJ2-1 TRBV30 CAWSKYSNPPSSYNEQFF
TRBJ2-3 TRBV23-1 CASSQSNRGDRETTDTQYF
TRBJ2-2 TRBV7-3 CASSLAGAGTGELFF
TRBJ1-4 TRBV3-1 CASSQGQLNEKLFF
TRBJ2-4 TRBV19 CASSVSQLAKNIQYF
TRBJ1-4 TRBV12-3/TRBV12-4 CASSIRQGREKLFF
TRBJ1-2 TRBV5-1 CASSDRTKYYGYTF
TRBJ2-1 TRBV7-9 CASSQGLVLYNEQFF
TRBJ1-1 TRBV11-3 CASWGDRDTEAFF
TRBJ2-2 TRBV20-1 CSADSGRSNTGELFF
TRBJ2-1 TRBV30 CAWSPGLAGYEQFF
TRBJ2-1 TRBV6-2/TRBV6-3 CASAKGLAEQFF
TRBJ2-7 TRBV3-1 CASSPGLREQYF
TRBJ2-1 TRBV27 CASPPLGVNEQFF
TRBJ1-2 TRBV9 CASSDRTIPSGTVLLGGYTF
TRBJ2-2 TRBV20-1 CSARDRLTGELFF
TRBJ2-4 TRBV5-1 CASSFSGESGSVF
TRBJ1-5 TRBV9 CASSVGQGSNQPQHF